Included here is one TCR beta chain sequence, with context. This clone was counted once. Its antigen remains unidentified. Per-base qualities were not stored, and no clone one base away is much larger. The CDR3 holds 16 amino acids from the cysteine to the phenylalanine. Only the CDR3 DNA is retained, 48 bases long and in frame from the first base. The junction shows trimming of 0 bases on V and 7 bases on J, and the gene matches do not reach 8 bases of it. From a lookup of the germline V gene, CDR1 and CDR2 are SGHRS and YFSETQ. The data are from a study of T cell responses to AZD1222 COVID-19 vaccine (dated by TCRdb to the early 2020s). As for the study more broadly: Because spike-specific TCR depth and breadth did not differ between the two schedules, AZD1222 recipients who got a second dose at roughly 4 weeks were pooled with those who got a second dose at roughly 12 weeks. A total of 233 trial participants underwent TCR sequencing, of whom about 200 had received two doses of AZD1222 and some 26 had received two doses of the MenACWY control vaccine. Trial participants were enrolled into age subgroups of 18-55, 56-69 and 70-plus years, which contained roughly 150, 30 and 60 TCR-sequenced participants, respectively. The study at large found these results: Because no day 14 peak-response samples were available, the repertoires could be characterized only after the peak T cell response. The vaccine-associated CD4 TCRs covered the entire spike protein, and the dominant responses fell in regions 160-218 and 743-854. The 56-69-year group was small, and its depth increase did not reach significance, likely because of low power. Reportedly, close to half of the unique spike-specific TCRs recognized epitopes lying outside the regions that are mutated in the B.1.351 and B.1.1.7 variants. Participants were mostly white British, with more females than males. The authors suggested clonal diversity may have been underestimated. Spike-specific TCR breadth and depth rose significantly after two AZD1222 doses compared with day 0 and with MenACWY recipients. Only five or six AZD1222 recipients were SARS-CoV-2 seropositive at baseline, limiting conclusions about previously exposed vaccinees.

The CDR3 regions of human TCRbeta chains were subjected to immunosequencing. Per the authors' processing: TCRs in the repertoires were compared against a reference library of SARS-CoV-2-specific TCRs that had been generated with the MIRA antigen-specificity platform. Breadth was defined as the fraction of unique TCRs that were SARS-CoV-2-associated, and depth was defined as the fraction of total T cells that were SARS-CoV-2-associated. Using the MIRA data, each spike-specific TCR was assigned both to the spike region to which the TCR was reactive and to a CD4 or CD8 class. Log10-transformed breadth and depth values were compared by one-way ANOVA with Sidak's multiple comparisons tests. TCRdb re-hosts the immuneACCESS table, in-frame sequences only. Its copies lack some clones; in the studies checked, an unresolved V gene accounts for under half of them, and the cause for the rest is not known. Clone size and the V and J calls come from that table; the DNA yielded D and trimming. This sample is represented by over 100,000 clones; around 94% of them were singletons. The ten largest clones take up around 6.6% of the sample.

The meaning of the sample's time point label: baseline before first vaccination. Vaccinee samples came from UK trials COV001 and COV002, including a single-blind randomized controlled phase 2/3 trial of AZD1222 (ChAdOx1 nCoV-19) in healthy adults. Trial participant PBMC samples were collected at day 0 and day 28 after the second dose for TCRbeta chain sequencing. The receptor was isolated from an adult in good health. This sequence uses TRBV5-1 and TRBJ2-7; TRBD2 fits 12 bases in the junction. This material consisted of peripheral blood, taken on day 0 of AZD1222 vaccination. The CDR3 has the sequence CASSLGSLAGGREQYF. The DNA sequence is as follows: TGCGCCAGCAGCTTGGGAAGCCTAGCGGGAGGGAGGGAGCAGTACTTC. Full variable domain (CDR3 extended with the reference TRBV5-1 and TRBJ2-7 proteins): KAGVTQTPRYLIKTRGQQVTLSCSPISGHRSVSWYQQTPGQGLQFLFEYFSETQRNKGNFPGRFSGRQFSNSRSEMNVSTLELGDSALYLCASSLGSLAGGREQYFGPGTRLTVT.